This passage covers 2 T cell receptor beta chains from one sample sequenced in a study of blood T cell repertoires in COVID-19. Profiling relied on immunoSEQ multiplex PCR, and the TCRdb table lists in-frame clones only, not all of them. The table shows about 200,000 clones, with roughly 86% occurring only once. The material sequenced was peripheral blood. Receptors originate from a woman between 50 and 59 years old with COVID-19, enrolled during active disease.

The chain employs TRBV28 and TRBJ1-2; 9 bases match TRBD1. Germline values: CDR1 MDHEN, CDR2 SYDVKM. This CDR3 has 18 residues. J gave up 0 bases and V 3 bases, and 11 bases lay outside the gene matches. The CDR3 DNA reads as TGTGCCAGCAGTTTGACCCGACAGGGGGTGATCCCTAACTATGGCTACACCTTC. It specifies CASSLTRQGVIPNYGYTF.

The CDR3 DNA reads as TGTGCCAGCACCCAAGGGCTCACAGGGGGCCCAAGCTCCTACAATGAGCAGTTCTTC. Translated, it gives CASTQGLTGGPSSYNEQFF. The chain links TRBV2 to TRBJ2-1; 9 nucleotides line up with TRBD1. Germline V lookup: CDR1 SNHLY, CDR2 FYNNEI. The length of the CDR3 is 19 residues. V lost 7 bases to trimming and J lost 0 bases; unmatched junction nucleotides: 16.